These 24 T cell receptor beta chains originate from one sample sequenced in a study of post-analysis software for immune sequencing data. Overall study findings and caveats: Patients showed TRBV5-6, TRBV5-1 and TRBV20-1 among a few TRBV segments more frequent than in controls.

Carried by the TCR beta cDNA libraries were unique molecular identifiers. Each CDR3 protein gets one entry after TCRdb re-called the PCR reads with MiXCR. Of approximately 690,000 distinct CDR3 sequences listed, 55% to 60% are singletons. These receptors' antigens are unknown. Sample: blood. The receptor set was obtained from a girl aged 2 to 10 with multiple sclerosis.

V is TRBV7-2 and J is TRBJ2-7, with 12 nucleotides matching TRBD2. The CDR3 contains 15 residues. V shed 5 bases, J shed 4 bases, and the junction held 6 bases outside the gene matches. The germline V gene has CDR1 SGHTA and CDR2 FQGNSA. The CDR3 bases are TGTGCCAGCAGCCCGACTAGCGGGAGATCATACGAGCAGTACTTC. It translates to CASSPTSGRSYEQYF.

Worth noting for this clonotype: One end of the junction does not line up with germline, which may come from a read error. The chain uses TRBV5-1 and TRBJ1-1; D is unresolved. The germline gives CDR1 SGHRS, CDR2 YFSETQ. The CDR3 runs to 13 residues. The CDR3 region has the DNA TGCACCAGCAGCTTGGCAGGTAGCCCTGAAGCTTTCTTT. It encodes CTSSLAGSPEAFF. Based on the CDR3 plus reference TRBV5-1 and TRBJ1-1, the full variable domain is KAGVTQTPRYLIKTRGQQVTLSCSPISGHRSVSWYQQTPGQGLQFLFEYFSETQRNKGNFPGRFSGRQFSNSRSEMNVSTLELGDSALYLCTSSLAGSPEAFFGQGTRLTVV.

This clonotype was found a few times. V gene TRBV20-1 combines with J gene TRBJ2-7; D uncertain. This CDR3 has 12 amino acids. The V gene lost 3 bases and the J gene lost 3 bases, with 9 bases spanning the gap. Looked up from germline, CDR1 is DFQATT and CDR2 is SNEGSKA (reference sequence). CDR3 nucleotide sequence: TGCAGTGCTAGCTTTATCCTCTACGAGCAGTACTTC. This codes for CSASFILYEQYF.

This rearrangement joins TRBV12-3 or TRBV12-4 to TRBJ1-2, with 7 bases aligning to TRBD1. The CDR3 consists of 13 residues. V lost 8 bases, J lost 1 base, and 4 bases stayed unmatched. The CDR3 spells CASGGTDNYGYTF. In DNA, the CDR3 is TGTGCCAGCGGGGGGACAGATAACTATGGCTACACCTTC.

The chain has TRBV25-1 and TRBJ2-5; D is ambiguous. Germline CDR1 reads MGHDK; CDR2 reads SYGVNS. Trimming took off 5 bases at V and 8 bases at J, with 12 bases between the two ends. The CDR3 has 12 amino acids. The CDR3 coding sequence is TGTGCCAGCAGTCTCCAGGCATCTACCCAGTACTTC. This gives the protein CASSLQASTQYF.

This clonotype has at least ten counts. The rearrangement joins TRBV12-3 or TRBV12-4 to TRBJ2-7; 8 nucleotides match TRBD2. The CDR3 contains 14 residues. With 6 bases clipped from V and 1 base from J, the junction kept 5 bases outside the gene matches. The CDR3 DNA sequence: TGTGCCAGCAGCTTGGGGACTAGTTCCTACGAGCAGTACTTC. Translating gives CASSLGTSSYEQYF.

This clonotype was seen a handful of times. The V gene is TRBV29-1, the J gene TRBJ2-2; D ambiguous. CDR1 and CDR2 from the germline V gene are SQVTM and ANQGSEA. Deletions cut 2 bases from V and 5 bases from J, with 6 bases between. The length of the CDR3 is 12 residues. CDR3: CSVEFNTGELFF. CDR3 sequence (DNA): TGCAGCGTTGAATTTAATACCGGGGAGCTGTTTTTT.

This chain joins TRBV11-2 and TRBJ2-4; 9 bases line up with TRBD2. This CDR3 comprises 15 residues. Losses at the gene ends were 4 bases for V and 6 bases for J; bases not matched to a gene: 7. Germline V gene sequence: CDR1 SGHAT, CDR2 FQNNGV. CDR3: CASSSLGSGGNIQYF. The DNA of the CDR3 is TGTGCCAGCAGCTCCCTGGGTAGCGGGGGAAACATTCAGTACTTC. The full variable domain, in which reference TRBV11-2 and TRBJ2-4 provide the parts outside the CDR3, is EAGVAQSPRYKIIEKRQSVAFWCNPISGHATLYWYQQILGQGPKLLIQFQNNGVVDDSQLPKDRFSAERLKGVDSTLKIQPAKLEDSAVYLCASSSLGSGGNIQYFGAGTRLSVL.

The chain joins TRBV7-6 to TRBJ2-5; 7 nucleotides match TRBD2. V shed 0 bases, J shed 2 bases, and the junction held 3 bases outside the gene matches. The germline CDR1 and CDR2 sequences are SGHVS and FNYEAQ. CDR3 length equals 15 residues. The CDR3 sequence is CASSLATGRQETQYF. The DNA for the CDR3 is TGTGCCAGCAGCTTAGCGACCGGGAGGCAAGAGACCCAGTACTTC.

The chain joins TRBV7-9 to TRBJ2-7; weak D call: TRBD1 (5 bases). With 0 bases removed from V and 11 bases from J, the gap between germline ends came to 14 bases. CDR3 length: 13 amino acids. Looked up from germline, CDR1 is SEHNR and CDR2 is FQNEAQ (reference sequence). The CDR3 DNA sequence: TGTGCCAGCAGCTTAGCTGTTAGCACCAGGGAGTACTTC. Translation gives CASSLAVSTREYF. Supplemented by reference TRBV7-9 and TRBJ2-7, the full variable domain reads DTGVSQNPRHKITKRGQNVTFRCDPISEHNRLYWYRQTLGQGPEFLTYFQNEAQLEKSRLLSDRFSAERPKGSFSTLEIQRTEQGDSAMYLCASSLAVSTREYFGPGTRLTVT.

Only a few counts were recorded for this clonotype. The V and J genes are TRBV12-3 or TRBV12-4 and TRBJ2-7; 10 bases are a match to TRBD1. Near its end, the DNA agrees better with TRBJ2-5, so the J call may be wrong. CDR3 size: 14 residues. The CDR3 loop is CASSSGQGGETQYF. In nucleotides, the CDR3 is TGTGCCAGCAGCTCCGGACAGGGGGGGGAGACCCAGTACTTC.

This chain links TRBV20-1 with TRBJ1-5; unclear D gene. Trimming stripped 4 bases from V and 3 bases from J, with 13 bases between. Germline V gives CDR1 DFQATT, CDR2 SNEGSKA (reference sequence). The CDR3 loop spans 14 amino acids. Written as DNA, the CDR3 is TGCAGTGCTACCCCCGACCCAACCAATCAGCCCCAGCATTTT. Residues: CSATPDPTNQPQHF.

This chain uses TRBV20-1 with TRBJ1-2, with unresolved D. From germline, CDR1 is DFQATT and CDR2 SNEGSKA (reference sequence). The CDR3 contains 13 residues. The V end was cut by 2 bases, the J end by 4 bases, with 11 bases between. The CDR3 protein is CSARPRAFYGYTF. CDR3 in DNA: TGCAGTGCTAGACCAAGGGCGTTCTATGGCTACACCTTC.

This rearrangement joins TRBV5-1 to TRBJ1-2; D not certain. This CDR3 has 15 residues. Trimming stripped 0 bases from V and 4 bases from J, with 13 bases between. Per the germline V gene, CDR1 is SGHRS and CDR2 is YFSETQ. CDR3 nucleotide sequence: TGCGCCAGCAGCTTGGAGATGCGGGAGGGCTATGGCTACACCTTC. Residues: CASSLEMREGYGYTF.

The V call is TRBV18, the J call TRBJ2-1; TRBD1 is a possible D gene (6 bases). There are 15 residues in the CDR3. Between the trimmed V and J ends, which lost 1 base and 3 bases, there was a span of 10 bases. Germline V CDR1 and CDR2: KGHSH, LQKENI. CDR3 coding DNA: TGTGCCAGCTCACCACGAACAGGGAACTACAATGAGCAGTTCTTC. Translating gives CASSPRTGNYNEQFF.

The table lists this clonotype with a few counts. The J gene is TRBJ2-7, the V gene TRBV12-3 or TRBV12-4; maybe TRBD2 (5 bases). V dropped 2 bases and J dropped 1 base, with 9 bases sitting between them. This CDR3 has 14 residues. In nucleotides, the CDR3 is TGTGCCAGCAGTTTATTGCCGGGATCCTACGAGCAGTACTTC. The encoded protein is CASSLLPGSYEQYF.

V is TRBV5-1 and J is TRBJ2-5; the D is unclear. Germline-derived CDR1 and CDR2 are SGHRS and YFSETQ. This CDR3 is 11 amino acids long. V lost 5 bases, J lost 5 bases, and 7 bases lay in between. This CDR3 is CASSSLETQYF. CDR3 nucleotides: TGCGCCAGCAGTTCTCTGGAGACCCAGTACTTC.

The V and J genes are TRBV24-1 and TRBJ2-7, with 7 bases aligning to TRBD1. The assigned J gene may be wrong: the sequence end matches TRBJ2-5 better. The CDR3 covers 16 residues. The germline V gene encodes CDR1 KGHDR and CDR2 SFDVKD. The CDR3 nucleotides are TGTGCCACCAGTGACTTGTTCTCGACAGGGCGGGAGACCCAGTACTTC. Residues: CATSDLFSTGRETQYF.

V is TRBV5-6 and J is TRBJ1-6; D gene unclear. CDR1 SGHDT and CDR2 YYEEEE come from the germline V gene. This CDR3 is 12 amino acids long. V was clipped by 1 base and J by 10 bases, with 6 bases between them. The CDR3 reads CASSLLQSPLHF. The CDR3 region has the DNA TGTGCCAGCAGCTTGCTCCAGTCACCCCTCCACTTT.

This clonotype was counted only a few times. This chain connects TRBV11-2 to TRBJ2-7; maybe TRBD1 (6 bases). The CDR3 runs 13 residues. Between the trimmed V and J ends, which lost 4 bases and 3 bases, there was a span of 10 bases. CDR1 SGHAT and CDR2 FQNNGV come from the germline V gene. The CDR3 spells CASSSDRNYEQYF. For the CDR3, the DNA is TGTGCCAGCAGCTCGGACAGAAACTACGAGCAGTACTTC.

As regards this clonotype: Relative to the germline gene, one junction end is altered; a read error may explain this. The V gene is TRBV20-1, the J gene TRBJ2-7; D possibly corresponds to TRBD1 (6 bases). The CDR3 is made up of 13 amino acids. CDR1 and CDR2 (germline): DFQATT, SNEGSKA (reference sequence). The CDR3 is CSAGMGHSYEQYF. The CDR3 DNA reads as TGCAGTGCGGGTATGGGACACTCCTATGAGCAGTACTTC.

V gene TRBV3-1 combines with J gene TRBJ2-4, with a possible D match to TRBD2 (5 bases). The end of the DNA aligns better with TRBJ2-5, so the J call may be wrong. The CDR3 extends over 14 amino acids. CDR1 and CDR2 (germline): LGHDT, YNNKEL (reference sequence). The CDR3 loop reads CASSKDWAEETQYF. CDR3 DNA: TGTGCCAGCAGCAAGGACTGGGCGGAAGAGACCCAGTACTTC.

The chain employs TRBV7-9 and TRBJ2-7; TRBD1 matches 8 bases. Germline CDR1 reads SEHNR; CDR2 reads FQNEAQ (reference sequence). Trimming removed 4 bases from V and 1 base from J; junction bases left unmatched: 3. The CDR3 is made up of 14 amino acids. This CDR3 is CASSSGQVSYEQYF. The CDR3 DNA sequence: TGTGCCAGCAGCTCGGGACAGGTTTCCTACGAGCAGTACTTC.

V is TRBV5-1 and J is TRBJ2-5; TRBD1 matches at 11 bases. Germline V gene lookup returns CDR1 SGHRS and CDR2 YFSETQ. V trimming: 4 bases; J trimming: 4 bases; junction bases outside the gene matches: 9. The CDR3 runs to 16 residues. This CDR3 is CASSPQGQGAGETQYF. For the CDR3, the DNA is TGCGCCAGCAGCCCCCAAGGACAGGGGGCGGGAGAGACCCAGTACTTC.